Sequencing of this TCR beta chain was carried out in a study of T-cell reconstitution after alpha-beta-depleted transplantation in children (dated by TCRdb to 2016 to 2018). General notes on the study: The study quantitatively tracked T-cell immune reconstitution after TCRalphabeta/CD19-depleted allogeneic hematopoietic cell transplantation in children using TCR repertoire profiling.

The sample's treatment or condition, from its label and the paper: allogeneic hematopoietic cell transplantation with graft depleted of TCRalphabeta T cells and CD19 B cells. The transplant recipients were children given TCRalphabeta/CD19-depleted allogeneic hematopoietic cell grafts. Library preparation was by PCR. TCRdb names Illumina HiSeq 2500 as the instrument used. To normalize quantification of the TCRbeta repertoire, the TCR libraries were built with molecular barcoding that relied on unique molecular identifiers. In TCRdb, the public reads were trimmed at Q25 with fastp and aligned with MiXCR, with productive beta chains retained. Rows are combined by CDR3 protein, so each entry shows the most common genes and DNA. Counted in this sample were fewer than 150,000 distinct CDR3 sequences; around 9.8% of them appeared once. The ten largest clones capture more than 20% of the sample. CDR1 and CDR2, looked up from the germline V gene (reference sequence), are MNHNY and SVGAGI. The CDR3 holds 12 amino acids from the cysteine to the phenylalanine. The only DNA kept is the CDR3, 36 bases in frame from the first base. V is cut by 0 bases and J by 2 bases, and the space between the germline ends is 2 bases.

General conclusions and limits of the study: Over the following months the frequencies of hyperexpanded clones went down, and after one year T-cell counts and TCRbeta diversity were mostly credited to newly produced T cells. The apparently early recovery of alphabetaT-cell counts about two months after transplant reportedly depended on only several hundred rapidly expanded clones that came from non-depleted graft cells. In some patients, high TCRbeta diversity at day 60 was attributed to recipient T cells and intrathymic progenitors that had survived conditioning.

In regard to this clonotype: It lacks a known antigen. Base quality data are lacking; no much larger clone is found one base away.

The source was PBMCs, mostly from graft donor cells, collected 180 days after TCRalphabeta/CD19-depleted stem cell transplant. Recombination joined TRBV6-6 with TRBJ2-7; the D gene lacks a confident call. The origin of this receptor is a girl less than two years old who had a stem cell transplant for combined immunodeficiency, so the T cells may come from the graft donor. The CDR3 loop reads CASSYSTYEQYF. The nucleotide sequence reads as follows: TGTGCCAGCAGTTACTCGACCTACGAGCAGTACTTC.